These T cell receptor beta chains were read from a single sample in a study of blood T cell repertoires in COVID-19. Generated by immunoSEQ multiplex PCR, the TCRdb table keeps only in-frame clones and is missing some. Of roughly 100,000 clones in the sample, around nine tenths were seen once. The sample consisted of peripheral blood. The receptors were gathered from a woman aged 80 or older in a cohort sampled during active COVID-19. Both conserved end residues are part of each CDR3. A D gene is named only where the DNA matches it firmly. Clone size is given for some rows only: seen once, a few or many times, or a class if the clone is expanded.

TRBV5-4	TRBJ1-6	NA	NA	TGTGCCAGCAGCTTTGGGGGGACGGATTCACCCCTCCACTTT	CASSFGGTDSPLHF
TRBV19	TRBJ2-3	NA	NA	TGTGCCAGTGCTCAGACGGGGTCCCCAGATACGCAGTATTTT	CASAQTGSPDTQYF
TRBV5-1	TRBJ1-2	TRBD1	NA	TGCGCCAGCAGCTTGGCAGGGGACAGGGGTGGCTACACCTTC	CASSLAGDRGGYTF
TRBV6-5	TRBJ2-1	TRBD2	NA	TGTGCCAGCAAGGGCGGCAATAGCGGGACGAATGAGCAGTTCTTC	CASKGGNSGTNEQFF
TRBV24-1	TRBJ1-1	TRBD1	NA	TGTGCCACCTCGCTGGGACAGGGGGATTCTGAAGCTTTCTTT	CATSLGQGDSEAFF
TRBV6-5	TRBJ2-5	TRBD2	NA	TGTGCCAGCAGGGCCGGGACTATAGAGACCCAGTACTTC	CASRAGTIETQYF
TRBV1	TRBJ2-1	NA	NA	TGCACCAGCAGCCAAGAAGGCGAGTGGGGCGGGAGGGCCTCGTCTAACAATGAGCAGTTCTTC	CTSSQEGEWGGRASSNNEQFF
TRBV9	TRBJ1-1	TRBD1	NA	TGTGCCAGCAGCGCGACAGGGGGCGCGTACACTGAAGCTTTCTTT	CASSATGGAYTEAFF
TRBV19	TRBJ1-5	NA	NA	TGTGCCAGTAGTCTCAGGGTTCAGCCCCAGCATTTT	CASSLRVQPQHF
TRBV5-1	TRBJ2-7	NA	NA	TGCGCCAGCAGCACGACCTCCGGGAAGGCCGAGCAGTACTTC	CASSTTSGKAEQYF
TRBV6-1	TRBJ1-3	NA	NA	TGTGCCAGCAGTGAGGGGCAGGGTACTGGAAACACCATATATTTT	CASSEGQGTGNTIYF
TRBV10-3	TRBJ2-1	NA	NA	TGTGCCATCAGTGATGGCAGGGTGTCCTACAATGAGCAGTTCTTC	CAISDGRVSYNEQFF
TRBV6-6	TRBJ2-3	TRBD2	NA	TGTGCCAGCGCCACGGGGGGTTCTAGCACAGATACGCAGTATTTT	CASATGGSSTDTQYF
TRBV3-1/TRBV3-2	TRBJ2-7	NA	few	TGTGCCAGCAGCCCGGCCGGGTCCACACTTTATCAGTACTTC	CASSPAGSTLYQYF
TRBV29-1	TRBJ2-2	TRBD2	NA	TGCAGCGTTCGCCTTAGCGGGAGGCCAAACACCGGGGAGCTGTTTTTT	CSVRLSGRPNTGELFF
TRBV18	TRBJ2-7	TRBD1	NA	TGTGCCAGCTCACCAACGCCAGGACAGGGGAGCTACGAGCAGTACTTC	CASSPTPGQGSYEQYF